One and the same sample provided the 30 T cell receptor beta chains below, sequenced in a study of shared clonotypes between healthy human individuals. Method: immunoSEQ multiplex PCR; TCRdb's copy keeps in-frame clones and lacks some. The repertoire has about 1 million clones, under 80% of them found once; the top ten carry over 1.3%. Sequencing was done on a sample of memory CD4+ T cells sorted from blood. Documented subset: CD45RA-negative fraction. These receptor sequences come from a man aged 18 to 30 in good health.

The chain has TRBV30 and TRBJ1-6; D gene unclear. CDR3 size: 14 residues. In germline, CDR1 is GTSNPN, CDR2 SVGIG (reference sequence). Trimming pared 1 base from V and 3 bases from J, leaving 7 bases between. CDR3 sequence (DNA): TGTGCCTGGAGTGCGGGATTCTATAATTCACCCCTCCACTTT. Translation gives CAWSAGFYNSPLHF.

This chain joins TRBV30 and TRBJ1-1; the match to TRBD1 covers 9 bases. Per germline, CDR1 GTSNPN and CDR2 SVGIG (reference sequence). V was pared by 5 bases and J by 0 bases, with 4 bases of the junction left unmatched. The CDR3 is made up of 14 amino acids. CDR3: CAWYGQGMNTEAFF. The DNA of the CDR3 is TGTGCCTGGTACGGACAGGGGATGAACACTGAAGCTTTCTTT.

V is TRBV21-1 and J is TRBJ1-2. TRBV21-1 is reported as a pseudogene. The CDR3 loop spans 13 amino acids. In DNA, the CDR3 is TGTGCCAGCAGCAAAGATCGGGTCCATGGCTACACCTTC. Translation: CASSKDRVHGYTF.

In its sample, this clone was seen a few times. The rearrangement links TRBV5-1 to TRBJ1-2; D gene unclear. The germline gives CDR1 SGHRS, CDR2 YFSETQ. Trimming took off 4 bases at V and 2 bases at J, with 6 bases between the two ends. This CDR3 contains 12 residues. The CDR3 region is CASSQENYGYTF. As DNA, the CDR3 is TGCGCCAGCAGCCAGGAGAACTATGGCTACACCTTC.

The chain combines TRBV11-1 with TRBJ2-1; D uncertain. The CDR3 is 15 residues long. Germline CDR1 is SGHAT and CDR2 is FQDESV (reference sequence). The V end was cut by 5 bases, the J end by 7 bases, with 18 bases between. The CDR3 sequence: CASSPDPARANEQFF. The CDR3 DNA is TGTGCCAGCAGCCCCGACCCGGCTAGGGCGAATGAGCAGTTCTTC.

This clone was counted once. The V call is TRBV28, the J call TRBJ1-6; TRBD1 matches 10 bases. The ends lost 5 bases at V and 9 bases at J; junction bases unmatched: 7. In germline, CDR1 is MDHEN, CDR2 SYDVKM. The CDR3 covers 15 residues. In nucleotides, the CDR3 is TGTGCCAGCAGTGTGATAGGGACAGGGGTTTCACCCCTCCACTTT. Amino acids: CASSVIGTGVSPLHF.

J is TRBJ1-2 and V is TRBV5-1; D unresolved. The CDR3 has 16 residues. Germline-derived CDR1 and CDR2 are SGHRS and YFSETQ. Trimming pared 4 bases from V and 5 bases from J, leaving 21 bases between. The CDR3 DNA reads as TGCGCCAGCAGCCCCGGTCGTGATTCGGGATATTATGGCTACACCTTC. Protein sequence: CASSPGRDSGYYGYTF.

This clone appeared a single time. V gene TRBV5-1 combines with J gene TRBJ2-7, with D perhaps matching TRBD1 (5 bases). The germline V gene has CDR1 SGHRS and CDR2 YFSETQ. This CDR3 has 13 residues. V was trimmed by 5 bases and J by 4 bases, leaving 13 bases between them. The CDR3 DNA is TGCGCCAGCAGACGTGGGGCGCAATACGAGCAGTACTTC. It is translated as CASRRGAQYEQYF.

The chain carries TRBV11-3 and TRBJ2-1, with D tentatively TRBD1 (7 bases). CDR3 length equals 15 residues. CDR1 is SGHNT and CDR2 is YENEEA in the germline V gene. Trimming pared 4 bases from V and 6 bases from J, leaving 16 bases between. CDR3 DNA sequence: TGTGCCAGCAGCTCGGGGGACAGAAGAAGCAATGAGCAGTTCTTC. It translates to CASSSGDRRSNEQFF.

In its sample, this clone was seen once. The rearrangement joins TRBV7-8 to TRBJ2-5; D not certain. The assigned J gene may be wrong: the sequence end matches TRBJ2-7 better. This CDR3 is 14 amino acids long. Germline CDR1 and CDR2: SGHVS and FQNEAQ. Here the CDR3 DNA reads TGTGCCAGCAGCTTAGGTCTAGATCTCTACGAGCAGTACTTC. Encoded protein: CASSLGLDLYEQYF.

Only a few counts were recorded for this clone. The chain is built from TRBV14 and TRBJ2-7, with 10 bases matching TRBD2. J gave up 0 bases and V 4 bases, and 12 bases lay outside the gene matches. The CDR3 spans 18 residues. Germline loops: CDR1 SGHDN, CDR2 FVKESK. The CDR3 nucleotides read TGTGCCAGCAGCCCCGGAGGTAGCGGGGGGCCACTCTCCTACGAGCAGTACTTC. Translation gives CASSPGGSGGPLSYEQYF.

This clone appeared once. The chain combines TRBV4-3 with TRBJ2-7; 10 bases are a match to TRBD2. Looked up from germline, CDR1 is LGHNA and CDR2 is YSLEER. The CDR3 has 14 amino acids. J was trimmed by 2 bases and V by 4 bases; bases with no gene match: 2. The CDR3 region has the DNA TGCGCCAGCAGCCCGGGACTAGCGACCTACGAGCAGTACTTC. This codes for CASSPGLATYEQYF.

This chain connects TRBV5-1 to TRBJ2-7; D ambiguous. The length of the CDR3 is 9 residues. V was pared by 8 bases and J by 10 bases, with 10 bases between. Germline CDR1 SGHRS, CDR2 YFSETQ. The CDR3 bases are TGCGCCAGGGAGCCCCCTCAGTACTTC. Its translation: CAREPPQYF.

As concerns this clone: Other DNA sequences from this sample encode an identical CDR3 as well. V usage is TRBV9 and J usage is TRBJ2-3, with 8 nucleotides matching TRBD1. This CDR3 is built from 15 residues. V shed 4 bases and J 3 bases; nucleotides not matched to a gene: 7. CDR1 and CDR2 from the germline V gene are SGDLS and YYNGEE. This chain's CDR3 is CASSPRQGRTDTQYF. For the CDR3, the DNA is TGTGCCAGCAGCCCCAGACAGGGGAGGACAGATACGCAGTATTTT. The full variable domain, completed using reference TRBV9 and TRBJ2-3, is DSGVTQTPKHLITATGQRVTLRCSPRSGDLSVYWYQQSLDQGLQFLIQYYNGEERAKGNILERFSAQQFPDLHSELNLSSLELGDSALYFCASSPRQGRTDTQYFGPGTRLTVL.

The rearrangement joins TRBV4-1 to TRBJ2-3, with D hard to call. V was cut by 0 bases and J by 1 base, with 11 bases left in between. This CDR3 spans 16 amino acids. Germline CDR1 MGHRA, CDR2 YSYEKL. The CDR3 DNA reads TGCGCCAGCAGCCAAGAATCCCCGTGGGGCACAGATACGCAGTATTTT. It codes for CASSQESPWGTDTQYF.

V gene TRBV19 combines with J gene TRBJ1-5; D is possibly TRBD1 (5 bases). The germline V and J ends were trimmed by 4 bases and 3 bases, with 13 bases remaining between them. Germline loops: CDR1 LNHDA, CDR2 SQIVND (reference sequence). The CDR3 contains 15 residues. The CDR3 DNA reads as TGTGCCAGTAGTACGCAAGACAGACACAATCAGCCCCAGCATTTT. Protein product: CASSTQDRHNQPQHF.

The chain is built from TRBV6-1 and TRBJ1-2; TRBD1 matches at 10 bases. This CDR3 contains 15 residues. The germline V gene encodes CDR1 MNHNS and CDR2 SASEGT. J lost 8 bases, V lost 0 bases, and 6 bases had no gene match. CDR3 protein: CASSEAIGQGGGYTF. CDR3 in DNA: TGTGCCAGCAGTGAAGCGATAGGACAGGGGGGCGGCTACACCTTC.

The chain combines TRBV2 with TRBJ2-2, with TRBD1 matching 7 bases. CDR3 length: 15 amino acids. V lost 6 bases to trimming and J lost 4 bases; unmatched junction nucleotides: 8. Per the germline V gene, CDR1 is SNHLY and CDR2 is FYNNEI. DNA for the CDR3: TGTGCCAGCAGGAAACAGGGGATAGGCACCGGGGAGCTGTTTTTT. Translated, it gives CASRKQGIGTGELFF.

The chain employs TRBV2 and TRBJ2-5; D remains unclear. This CDR3 has 11 amino acids. The germline V gene encodes CDR1 SNHLY and CDR2 FYNNEI. V lost 6 bases and J 5 bases, leaving 7 bases between the germline ends. The chain's CDR3 is CASSPRETQYF. CDR3 DNA sequence: TGTGCCAGCAGCCCGCGGGAGACCCAGTACTTC. Supplemented by reference TRBV2 and TRBJ2-5, the full variable domain reads EPEVTQTPSHQVTQMGQEVILRCVPISNHLYFYWYRQILGQKVEFLVSFYNNEISEKSEIFDDQFSVERPDGSNFTLKIRSTKLEDSAMYFCASSPRETQYFGPGTRLLVL.

This clone was observed a few times. The chain couples TRBV7-9 to TRBJ2-5; D tentatively reads TRBD1 or TRBD2 (6 bases each). Germline V gives CDR1 SEHNR, CDR2 FQNEAQ (reference sequence). This CDR3 comprises 17 residues. The V and J ends lost 1 base and 4 bases respectively, with 19 bases between them. CDR3 sequence (DNA): TGTGCCAGCAGCTTAGTGAGGCCGGGGGTAGGGGGAGAGACCCAGTACTTC. This translates into CASSLVRPGVGGETQYF.

In nucleotides, the CDR3 is TGTGCCAGCAGCTTCTCTACAGGGAACACTGAAGCTTTCTTT. Translated, it gives CASSFSTGNTEAFF. The chain recombines TRBV11-2 with TRBJ1-1, with a weak D call TRBD1 (5 bases). The CDR3 extends over 14 amino acids. The germline V and J ends were trimmed by 3 bases and 1 base, with 9 bases remaining between them. Germline V gene sequence: CDR1 SGHAT, CDR2 FQNNGV. Filled out from reference TRBV11-2 and TRBJ1-1, the complete variable domain reads EAGVAQSPRYKIIEKRQSVAFWCNPISGHATLYWYQQILGQGPKLLIQFQNNGVVDDSQLPKDRFSAERLKGVDSTLKIQPAKLEDSAVYLCASSFSTGNTEAFFGQGTRLTVV.

The chain uses TRBV7-9 and TRBJ1-3, with TRBD1 matching over 10 bases. V shed 0 bases and J 6 bases; nucleotides not matched to a gene: 2. This CDR3 region has 15 residues. Germline lookup yields CDR1 SEHNR and CDR2 FQNEAQ (reference sequence). CDR3 sequence: CASSLATGGENTIYF. CDR3 DNA: TGTGCCAGCAGCTTAGCGACAGGGGGCGAAAACACCATATATTTT.

The table lists this clone with a count of one. The V gene is TRBV27, the J gene TRBJ2-6; TRBD2 agrees at 7 bases. V gave up 11 bases and J gave up 0 bases; unmatched junction bases: 13. This CDR3 is 17 amino acids long. The germline CDR1 and CDR2 sequences are MNHEY and SMNVEV (reference sequence). The CDR3 sequence is CAAASGGKGSGANVLTF. CDR3 bases: TGTGCCGCTGCCTCCGGGGGGAAAGGCTCTGGGGCCAACGTCCTGACTTTC. The full variable domain, its missing parts supplied by reference TRBV27 and TRBJ2-6, is EAQVTQNPRYLITVTGKKLTVTCSQNMNHEYMSWYRQDPGLGLRQIYYSMNVEVTDKGDVPEGYKVSRKEKRNFPLILESPSPNQTSLYFCAAASGGKGSGANVLTFGAGSRLTVL.

This clone has more than one count but fewer than ten. The chain links TRBV10-3 to TRBJ2-5; 10 bases fit TRBD1. Germline loops: CDR1 ENHRY, CDR2 SYGVKD. After removal of 9 bases from V and 3 bases from J, the junction contained 4 bases not matched to a gene. The CDR3 runs 13 residues. CDR3 bases: TGTGCCATAGGGACAGGGGAGGAAGAGACCCAGTACTTC. It codes for CAIGTGEEETQYF.

V usage is TRBV6-1 and J usage is TRBJ2-1; 8 nucleotides agree with TRBD2. Germline V CDR1 and CDR2: MNHNS, SASEGT. The V and J ends lost 3 bases and 6 bases, in that order; junction bases with no gene match: 10. CDR3 length: 16 residues. Here the CDR3 reads CASSEGTGTRVNEQFF. For the CDR3, the DNA is TGTGCCAGCAGTGAGGGGACCGGGACTAGGGTCAATGAGCAGTTCTTC.

V gene TRBV9 combines with J gene TRBJ2-1, with D uncertain. CDR3 length: 12 residues. V lost 3 bases, J lost 7 bases, and 8 bases lay in between. Per the germline V gene, CDR1 is SGDLS and CDR2 is YYNGEE. The CDR3 loop is CASSGPGNEQFF. CDR3 in DNA: TGTGCCAGCAGCGGACCTGGGAATGAGCAGTTCTTC.

V gene TRBV4-1 combines with J gene TRBJ2-3, with 12 bases that match TRBD2. This CDR3 is built from 17 residues. Trimming removed 4 bases from V and 0 bases from J; junction bases left unmatched: 5. Per the germline V gene, CDR1 is MGHRA and CDR2 is YSYEKL. The CDR3 DNA follows: TGCGCCAGCAGCCCCGCTAGCGGGGGGGCTAGCACAGATACGCAGTATTTT. Its translation is CASSPASGGASTDTQYF.

The V call is TRBV10-3, the J call TRBJ2-2, with D hard to call. V shed 2 bases and J shed 0 bases, with 10 bases lying between them. Per germline, CDR1 ENHRY and CDR2 SYGVKD. The CDR3 consists of 16 residues. CDR3 coding DNA: TGTGCCATCAGTGAGCAAAGCTTCCCGAACACCGGGGAGCTGTTTTTT. Protein: CAISEQSFPNTGELFF.

The V call is TRBV9, the J call TRBJ1-4, with a possible D match to TRBD1 (6 bases). Germline loops: CDR1 SGDLS, CDR2 YYNGEE. Trimming shortened V by 4 bases and J by 7 bases, and 14 bases separated the two germline ends. The CDR3 is 14 amino acids. CDR3 in DNA: TGTGCCAGCAGCCCCGGGGGGCCGAGTGAAAAACTGTTTTTT. Translating gives CASSPGGPSEKLFF.

The chain employs TRBV2 and TRBJ2-1; TRBD2 matches 10 bases. CDR3 size: 14 residues. Germline values: CDR1 SNHLY, CDR2 FYNNEI. V lost 6 bases, J lost 9 bases, and 8 bases stayed unmatched. Here the CDR3 DNA reads TGTGCCAGCAGGGGAGCGGGGGGGCTTGGTGAGCAGTTCTTC. Its translation is CASRGAGGLGEQFF. Together with reference TRBV2 and TRBJ2-1, the CDR3 gives the full variable domain: EPEVTQTPSHQVTQMGQEVILRCVPISNHLYFYWYRQILGQKVEFLVSFYNNEISEKSEIFDDQFSVERPDGSNFTLKIRSTKLEDSAMYFCASRGAGGLGEQFFGPGTRLTVL.